The 18 T cell receptor beta chains listed next were all sequenced from one sample in a study of T cells in Graves' hyperthyroidism and ophthalmopathy. Amplification of TCR beta CDR3 regions was performed using RNA transcripts as template. TCR CDR3 regions were first amplified by RT-PCR with HTBI primers. A single record per CDR3 protein comes from TCRdb applying MiXCR to the multiplex PCR reads. The sample lists 400,000 to 500,000 distinct CDR3 sequences, under 15% occurring once. Sequencing input: blood. These receptors were taken from a woman aged 18-29 years with Graves' hyperthyroidism.

The chain employs TRBV29-1 and TRBJ1-1; 9 bases match TRBD1. V was pared by 6 bases and J by 5 bases, with 22 bases of the junction left unmatched. The CDR3 covers 18 residues. The V gene's germline CDR1 is SQVTM and CDR2 ANQGSEA. The CDR3: CSVPGQGIKLELGTEAFF. As DNA, the CDR3 is TGCAGCGTACCGGGACAGGGTATCAAACTCGAGTTGGGGACTGAAGCTTTCTTT.

This clonotype showed up many times. This sequence joins TRBV5-1 and TRBJ2-2, with 11 bases lining up with TRBD2. V was clipped by 2 bases and J by 0 bases; unmatched bases: 3. The CDR3 spans 17 residues. CDR1 is SGHRS and CDR2 is YFSETQ in the germline V gene. This CDR3 reads CASSFSGRGANTGELFF. CDR3 coding DNA: TGCGCCAGCAGCTTTAGCGGGAGGGGAGCGAACACCGGGGAGCTGTTTTTT.

This clonotype showed up just a few times. At one end the junction does not follow the germline gene, possibly because of a read error. This rearrangement joins TRBV10-3 to TRBJ1-5, with D perhaps matching TRBD1 (5 bases). The CDR3 has 15 residues. Germline loops: CDR1 ENHRY, CDR2 SYGVKD. The CDR3 reads CASSYSSQGGQPQHF. In DNA form, the CDR3 reads TGTGCCAGCAGTTACTCGTCGCAGGGTGGACAGCCCCAGCATTTT.

In its sample, this clonotype was seen a few times. The rearrangement links TRBV9 to TRBJ1-1, with D uncertain. CDR1 and CDR2 (germline): SGDLS, YYNGEE. V lost 0 bases to trimming and J lost 8 bases, with 11 bases between them. The CDR3 is 13 amino acids. CDR3 sequence reads: CASSVALTAEAFF. DNA of the CDR3: TGTGCCAGCAGCGTAGCTCTAACGGCAGAAGCTTTCTTT.

In its sample, this clonotype was seen many times. The chain uses TRBV30 and TRBJ1-6, with TRBD1 identical over 7 bases. CDR1 is GTSNPN and CDR2 is SVGIG in the germline V gene (reference sequence). The CDR3 is made up of 15 amino acids. V shed 0 bases, J shed 9 bases, and the junction held 8 bases outside the gene matches. This chain's CDR3 is CAWSVLDRDGSPLHF. The CDR3 bases are TGTGCCTGGAGTGTCCTCGACAGGGACGGTTCACCCCTCCACTTT.

This clonotype was counted only a few times. An end of the junction differs from the germline gene, which may be a read error. The chain recombines TRBV7-8 with TRBJ1-1; D may be TRBD1 (5 bases). Germline V gives CDR1 SGHVS, CDR2 FQNEAQ. The CDR3 runs 13 residues. The CDR3 is CANSRTRNTEAFF. CDR3 in DNA: TGTGCCAACAGCCGGACACGAAACACTGAAGCTTTCTTT.

This clonotype was counted many times. The rearrangement joins TRBV12-3 or TRBV12-4 to TRBJ2-5, with D perhaps TRBD1 (5 bases). This CDR3 has 14 residues. V was clipped by 7 bases and J by 1 base, with 13 bases between them. The DNA of the CDR3 is TGTGCCAGCAACCAATGGACATCCCAAGAGACCCAGTACTTC. Translating gives CASNQWTSQETQYF.

The gene calls are TRBV19 and TRBJ2-1; 14 bases are shared with TRBD2. Unmatched junction bases numbered 2, after V lost 3 bases and J lost 4 bases. Germline V gives CDR1 LNHDA, CDR2 SQIVND (reference sequence). CDR3 size: 16 residues. CDR3: CASSIRTSGGYNEQFF. DNA for the CDR3: TGTGCCAGTAGTATCAGGACTAGCGGGGGGTACAATGAGCAGTTCTTC.

This chain joins TRBV10-3 and TRBJ2-3; tentative D call: TRBD2 (5 bases). V gave up 8 bases and J gave up 2 bases, with 26 bases separating them. The CDR3 extends over 18 amino acids. The germline V gene encodes CDR1 ENHRY and CDR2 SYGVKD. CDR3 sequence (DNA): TGTGCCATCCGACCTTCCGAGTTTAGCGAGAAGAACACAGATACGCAGTATTTT. It specifies CAIRPSEFSEKNTDTQYF.

As concerns this clonotype: A much larger clone is a single base away; this may be a read error. The chain has TRBV20-1 and TRBJ2-3; no clear D gene. Trimming shortened V by 6 bases and J by 1 base, and 14 bases separated the two germline ends. Per germline, CDR1 DFQATT and CDR2 SNEGSKA (reference sequence). This CDR3 is built from 14 residues. CDR3 sequence reads: CSAYLSRRTDTQYF. The CDR3 DNA is TGCAGTGCCTACCTCTCGCGGCGCACAGATACGCAGTATTTT.

The gene calls are TRBV19 and TRBJ1-5; 8 bases fit TRBD1. The CDR3 loop spans 15 amino acids. CDR1 is LNHDA, CDR2 SQIVND, per germline (reference sequence). The V segment lost 2 bases and the J segment 6 bases; nucleotides outside the gene matches: 6. DNA of the CDR3: TGTGCCAGTAGTATATGGACAGGGTTGAGTCAGCCCCAGCATTTT. Protein: CASSIWTGLSQPQHF.

This clonotype was picked up many times. V is TRBV27 and J is TRBJ2-5; tentative D call: TRBD1 (6 bases). V shed 6 bases and J shed 0 bases, with 14 bases lying between them. Germline V lookup: CDR1 MNHEY, CDR2 SMNVEV (reference sequence). This CDR3 spans 15 amino acids. This CDR3 reads CASSPRGSHQETQYF. As DNA, the CDR3 is TGTGCCAGCAGCCCCAGGGGCAGTCACCAAGAGACCCAGTACTTC.

This clonotype was observed at least ten times. V is TRBV20-1 and J is TRBJ1-1; 7 positions match TRBD1. The CDR3 sequence is 13 residues long. The V and J ends lost 3 bases and 9 bases, in that order; junction bases with no gene match: 10. Germline assignment: CDR1 DFQATT and CDR2 SNEGSKA (reference sequence). The CDR3 nucleotides read TGCAGTGCTAGTAATGGGGACAGCGCTCAAGCTTTCTTT. Translated, it gives CSASNGDSAQAFF.

Remarks on this clonotype: An end of the junction does not agree with germline; a read error may underlie this. The CDR3 loop reads CARSIGREGGVKDQPQHF. In DNA, the CDR3 is TGTGCCAGAAGTATAGGGCGGGAAGGGGGAGTGAAGGATCAGCCCCAGCATTTT. J is TRBJ1-5 and V is TRBV19, with a weak D call TRBD1 (6 bases). Germline CDR1 reads LNHDA; CDR2 reads SQIVND (reference sequence). The length of the CDR3 is 18 residues.

This clonotype was seen a few times. The J gene is TRBJ2-3, the V gene TRBV5-1; D is ambiguous. Germline-derived CDR1 and CDR2 are SGHRS and YFSETQ. The CDR3 covers 16 residues. Deletions cut 0 bases from V and 0 bases from J, with 11 bases between. CDR3: CASSLVVRASTDTQYF. In nucleotides, the CDR3 is TGCGCCAGCAGCTTGGTTGTTCGGGCTAGCACAGATACGCAGTATTTT.

This chain joins TRBV11-2 and TRBJ1-1; possible D gene TRBD1, 5 bases. Looked up from germline, CDR1 is SGHAT and CDR2 is FQNNGV. CDR3 length: 16 amino acids. Trimming took 5 bases from V and 1 from J, leaving 17 bases between them. CDR3 in DNA: TGTGCCAGCAGCCGGGGGAGGGACTTAACGAACACTGAAGCTTTCTTT. Amino acids: CASSRGRDLTNTEAFF.

The chain employs TRBV20-1 and TRBJ2-1; the match to TRBD2 covers 9 bases. The CDR3 has 15 amino acids. V trimming: 4 bases; J trimming: 4 bases; junction bases outside the gene matches: 8. Per the germline V gene, CDR1 is DFQATT and CDR2 is SNEGSKA (reference sequence). In nucleotides, the CDR3 is TGCAGTGCTAATCTAGCGGGGACAATATACAATGAGCAGTTCTTC. Translating gives CSANLAGTIYNEQFF.

This clonotype was detected many times. The genes are TRBV12-3 or TRBV12-4 and TRBJ2-1; 14 bases match TRBD2. The J segment lost 7 bases and the V segment lost 4 bases, leaving 3 bases of the junction unmatched. CDR3 length equals 15 residues. CDR3 coding DNA: TGTGCCAGCAGTTCCCGACTAGCGGGAGGGAATGAGCAGTTCTTC. It is translated as CASSSRLAGGNEQFF.